What follows are 8 T cell receptor beta chains derived from one specimen sequenced in a study of CD8 T cells in ankylosing spondylitis. One entry per CDR3 protein, called by TCRdb with MiXCR from the 5' RACE reads. The repertoire holds 250,000 to 300,000 distinct CDR3 sequences, with 15% to 25% as singletons. Sequencing was performed on blood, either unsorted or a sorted T cell fraction (not recorded which). The receptor set was obtained from a male donor with ankylosing spondylitis or in good health (not recorded which).

This clonotype was detected many times. V usage is TRBV29-1 and J usage is TRBJ2-2; no definite D call. V gave up 5 bases and J gave up 1 base, with 2 bases separating them. The CDR3 covers 11 residues. Germline V lookup: CDR1 SQVTM, CDR2 ANQGSEA. CDR3 DNA sequence: TGCAGCGTTCAGAACACCGGGGAGCTGTTTTTT. Protein: CSVQNTGELFF.

This clonotype was observed a few times. The chain couples TRBV5-1 to TRBJ1-2; TRBD1 aligns across 7 bases. The CDR3 has 13 residues. Germline V gene sequence: CDR1 SGHRS, CDR2 YFSETQ. V trimming: 4 bases; J trimming: 4 bases; junction bases outside the gene matches: 4. The CDR3 nucleotides read TGCGCCAGCAGCCCGGGACAGAGCTATGGCTACACCTTC. Residues: CASSPGQSYGYTF.

This clonotype was recorded at least ten times. The chain carries TRBV24-1 and TRBJ1-1; D not resolved. Trimming shortened V by 2 bases and J by 6 bases, and 9 bases separated the two germline ends. The CDR3 contains 13 residues. Germline V gene data show CDR1 as KGHDR and CDR2 as SFDVKD. CDR3 nucleotide sequence: TGTGCCACCAGTGATTCTGGCAGAGCTGAAGCTTTCTTT. The encoded protein is CATSDSGRAEAFF.

This clonotype was picked up many times. The CDR3 reads CASSYSGSGAKNIQYF. The CDR3 nucleotides read TGTGCCAGCAGTTACAGCGGCAGCGGAGCTAAAAACATTCAGTACTTC. The V and J genes are TRBV6-5 and TRBJ2-4; tentatively, D is TRBD2 (5 bases). V was cut by 2 bases and J by 4 bases, with 15 bases left in between. CDR1 MNHEY and CDR2 SVGAGI come from the germline V gene. This CDR3 is built from 16 residues.

The rearrangement links TRBV5-1 to TRBJ1-1, with D perhaps TRBD1 (5 bases). The CDR3 totals 13 residues. CDR1 is SGHRS and CDR2 is YFSETQ in the germline V gene. With 5 bases removed from V and 6 bases from J, the gap between germline ends came to 14 bases. The CDR3 here is CASRQQGFSEAFF. CDR3 sequence (DNA): TGCGCCAGCAGGCAGCAGGGATTCTCTGAAGCTTTCTTT. The variable domain in full, with the rest retrieved from reference TRBV5-1 and TRBJ1-1, is KAGVTQTPRYLIKTRGQQVTLSCSPISGHRSVSWYQQTPGQGLQFLFEYFSETQRNKGNFPGRFSGRQFSNSRSEMNVSTLELGDSALYLCASRQQGFSEAFFGQGTRLTVV.

This chain joins TRBV12-3 or TRBV12-4 and TRBJ2-3, with 10 nucleotides matching TRBD1. J was trimmed by 1 base and V by 4 bases; bases with no gene match: 5. This CDR3 spans 16 amino acids. The DNA of the CDR3 is TGTGCCAGCAGTTCTCCGGGACAGGGGCGCACAGATACGCAGTATTTT. It is translated as CASSSPGQGRTDTQYF.

The chain has TRBV20-1 and TRBJ2-1, with D unresolved. The CDR3 runs to 13 residues. V was trimmed by 5 bases and J by 5 bases, leaving 13 bases between them. CDR1 DFQATT and CDR2 SNEGSKA come from the germline V gene (reference sequence). For the CDR3, the DNA is TGCAGTGCTGGGCAGCATGGGGACAATGAGCAGTTCTTC. It encodes CSAGQHGDNEQFF.

This clonotype was found many times. The chain couples TRBV20-1 to TRBJ2-1; D call uncertain. The CDR3 totals 10 residues. Germline V gives CDR1 DFQATT, CDR2 SNEGSKA (reference sequence). Deletions cut 5 bases from V and 5 bases from J, with 4 bases between. CDR3 bases: TGCAGTGCTGAAGACAATGAGCAGTTCTTC. This translates into CSAEDNEQFF.